This is a list of T cell receptor beta chains from one sample in a study of Ad26.COV2.S vaccination and SARS-CoV-2 variants. Clones were sequenced by immunoSEQ multiplex PCR, and TCRdb holds only the in-frame ones, with some missing. The sample has more than 250,000 clones, 80% to 90% seen once. This sample comprised peripheral blood, obtained in a trial of Ad26.COV2.S vaccine versus placebo. The receptors derive from a person between 18 and 59 years old who received the Ad26.COV2.S COVID-19 vaccine or a placebo. Each CDR3 is given with its conserved first and last residue. The order of the fields is clone size, D gene, J gene, V gene, CDR3 protein, CDR3 DNA. The D gene is left open where the match is weak. Part of the rows lack a size; the others show once, few, many or a class for expanded clones.

-	-	TRBJ2-7	TRBV7-4	CASSSGGRAYEQYF	TGTGCCAGCAGCTCCGGAGGGCGAGCCTACGAGCAGTACTTC
-	-	TRBJ2-7	TRBV7-2	CASSTTAGQGNEQYF	TGTGCCAGCAGCACCACTGCGGGGCAGGGGAACGAGCAGTACTTC
-	-	TRBJ2-1	TRBV6-4	CASSDSEYNEQFF	TGTGCCAGCAGTGACTCCGAATACAATGAGCAGTTCTTC
few	-	TRBJ1-2	TRBV6-1	CASSDQQGFYGYTF	TGTGCCAGCAGTGACCAACAGGGCTTCTATGGCTACACCTTC
-	-	TRBJ2-2	TRBV15	CATSRGSSQAGELFF	TGTGCCACCAGCAGAGGAAGTAGTCAGGCCGGGGAGCTGTTTTTT
-	-	TRBJ1-4	TRBV2	CASKLTGTILNEKLFF	TGTGCCAGCAAGTTAACAGGGACCATCCTCAATGAAAAACTGTTTTTT
-	-	TRBJ1-1	TRBV27	CASSLGLHTEAFF	TGTGCCAGCAGCCTAGGACTGCACACTGAAGCTTTCTTT
once	-	TRBJ2-4	TRBV5-1	CASSLAARNIQYF	TGCGCCAGCAGCTTGGCCGCGAGAAACATTCAGTACTTC
-	-	TRBJ1-1	TRBV7-9	CASSLSTEAFF	TGTGCCAGCAGCTTATCAACTGAAGCTTTCTTT
-	TRBD2	TRBJ2-7	TRBV6-5	CASSSGAGGAYEQYF	TGTGCCAGCAGTTCGGGAGCGGGAGGTGCCTACGAGCAGTACTTC
-	-	TRBJ2-7	TRBV18	CASSPPGAYYEQYF	TGTGCCAGCTCACCACCAGGGGCCTACTACGAGCAGTACTTC
-	-	TRBJ2-1	TRBV21-1	CASSKEGTHNEQFF	TGTGCCAGCAGCAAAGAGGGAACCCACAATGAGCAGTTCTTC
-	TRBD2	TRBJ2-5	TRBV7-2	CASSFFSAGGQETQYF	TGTGCCAGCAGCTTCTTTTCTGCGGGAGGCCAAGAGACCCAGTACTTC
-	TRBD2	TRBJ2-1	TRBV5-6	CASSLPGGSRPYNEQFF	TGTGCCAGCAGCTTGCCCGGGGGGAGCCGGCCCTACAATGAGCAGTTCTTC
-	TRBD2	TRBJ2-2	TRBV28	CASVSGGAIGELFF	TGTGCCAGCGTGAGCGGGGGGGCTATCGGGGAGCTGTTTTTT
-	-	TRBJ1-3	TRBV7-2	CASSLTGQGNTIYF	TGTGCCAGCAGCTTAACAGGGCAGGGAAACACCATATATTTT
-	-	TRBJ2-7	TRBV10-3	CAISEDRNFYEQYF	TGTGCCATCAGTGAGGACAGGAATTTCTACGAGCAGTACTTC
-	TRBD1	TRBJ1-6	TRBV18	CASSPETGVSGSPLHF	TGTGCCAGCTCACCGGAGACAGGGGTGTCGGGCTCACCCCTCCACTTT
few	-	TRBJ1-1	TRBV30	CAWSVAGNTEAFF	TGTGCCTGGAGTGTCGCAGGGAACACTGAAGCTTTCTTT
-	-	TRBJ1-1	TRBV2	CASTNKEYTTEAFF	TGTGCCAGCACTAATAAGGAGTATACCACTGAAGCTTTCTTT
-	TRBD1	TRBJ1-4	TRBV18	CASSPGTGSEKLFF	TGTGCCAGCTCACCAGGGACAGGGAGTGAAAAACTGTTTTTT
-	-	TRBJ2-5	TRBV11-2	CASSLGGAGQETQYF	TGTGCCAGCAGCTTAGGGGGGGCGGGTCAAGAGACCCAGTACTTC
-	-	TRBJ2-1	TRBV10-3	CAISERQDYNEQFF	TGTGCCATCAGTGAGAGGCAAGACTACAATGAGCAGTTCTTC
-	TRBD1	TRBJ1-6	TRBV5-4	CASSTGGLSSYNSPLHF	TGTGCCAGCAGCACAGGGGGCCTCAGCTCCTATAATTCACCCCTCCACTTT
few	-	TRBJ2-5	TRBV19	CASSIVQGGQETQYF	TGTGCCAGTAGTATAGTGCAGGGAGGTCAAGAGACCCAGTACTTC
-	-	TRBJ2-5	TRBV5-6	CASSLRSGSGETQYF	TGTGCCAGCAGCTTGAGGTCGGGGTCAGGAGAGACCCAGTACTTC
-	-	TRBJ2-2	TRBV19	CASSPSAWGSVTGELFF	TGTGCCAGTAGCCCCTCCGCTTGGGGCAGTGTCACCGGGGAGCTGTTTTTT
-	-	TRBJ1-2	TRBV19	CASRGPNYGYTF	TGTGCCAGTAGGGGGCCCAACTATGGCTACACCTTC
-	-	TRBJ1-2	TRBV5-4	CASSLDPGMTAPDTRYGYTF	TGTGCCAGCAGCTTGGATCCCGGGATGACAGCTCCCGACACTCGCTATGGCTACACCTTC
-	TRBD1	TRBJ1-4	TRBV3-1/TRBV3-2	CASSQNPQSQGVGNEKLFF	TGTGCCAGCAGCCAAAATCCCCAATCCCAGGGGGTGGGGAATGAAAAACTGTTTTTT
-	-	TRBJ2-3	TRBV21-1	CASRKGGTPGQRTDTQYF	TGTGCCAGCAGAAAGGGGGGGACGCCGGGACAGCGCACAGATACGCAGTATTTT
-	TRBD1	TRBJ2-2	TRBV30	CAWGEGQGVAGELFF	TGTGCCTGGGGTGAGGGACAGGGGGTCGCCGGGGAGCTGTTTTTT
-	-	TRBJ2-1	TRBV2	CASSGDITYNEQFF	TGTGCCAGCAGTGGGGACATTACCTACAATGAGCAGTTCTTC
-	-	TRBJ2-1	TRBV2	CASSQDSPNEQFF	TGTGCCAGCTCACAGGACAGTCCCAATGAGCAGTTCTTC
-	-	TRBJ1-1	TRBV5-5	CASSLDVLNTEAFF	TGTGCCAGCAGCTTGGACGTGTTGAACACTGAAGCTTTCTTT
-	TRBD2	TRBJ2-5	TRBV18	CASSLTSAQETQYF	TGTGCCAGCTCTCTGACTAGCGCCCAAGAGACCCAGTACTTC
-	-	TRBJ2-6	TRBV29-1	CSVGYGANVLTF	TGCAGCGTTGGGTATGGGGCCAACGTCCTGACTTTC
-	-	TRBJ1-6	TRBV6-5	CASSLRDNQSPLHF	TGTGCCAGCAGCCTCCGGGACAATCAATCACCCCTCCACTTT
-	-	TRBJ2-7	TRBV7-2	CASSLEGNRRGYEQYF	TGTGCCAGCAGCTTAGAAGGTAATCGCAGGGGCTACGAGCAGTACTTC
-	-	TRBJ1-4	TRBV20-1	CSARSGEKLFF	TGCAGTGCTCGGAGCGGGGAAAAACTGTTTTTT